A single sample is the source of the 7 T cell receptor beta chains below, sequenced in a study of Tregs in tolerant kidney transplant recipients. TCRdb's table, derived via immunoSEQ multiplex PCR, lists solely in-frame clones and lacks some. This listing includes roughly 53,000 clones. The sample consisted of CD4+ T cells from blood, taken before the transplant. The receptors were sampled from a human donor who received a combined kidney and bone marrow transplant.

Of note for this clone: Read data end 3 residues before the CDR3 end; the end is taken from the germline J gene. The chain has TRBV18 and TRBJ2-7; a weak D match, TRBD1 (6 bases). The germline V and J ends were trimmed by 6 bases and 6 bases, with 18 bases remaining between them. Germline V lookup: CDR1 KGHSH, CDR2 LQKENI. The CDR3 spans 14 residues. The CDR3 bases that were read are TGTGCCAGCTCGCCTCCGGGACACCGGAGCGAG. Protein: CASSPPGHRSE. The CDR3 as a whole reads CASSPPGHRSEQYF.

Of note for this clone: The read ends 3 residues shy of where the CDR3 ends; the end is completed using the germline J gene. V and J are TRBV2 and TRBJ2-2, with 7 bases fitting TRBD2. This CDR3 region has 13 residues. The germline CDR1 and CDR2 sequences are SNHLY and FYNNEI. V trimming: 6 bases; J trimming: 6 bases; junction bases outside the gene matches: 4. This CDR3 is CASSITSAGELFF. The sequenced CDR3 bases are TGTGCCAGCAGCATCACTAGCGCCGGGGAG.

Regarding this clone: The read stops 3 residues short of the end of the CDR3; the missing end is completed from the germline J gene. The V call is TRBV19, the J call TRBJ1-6, with 9 bases identical to TRBD1. The length of the CDR3 is 15 residues. The germline gives CDR1 LNHDA, CDR2 SQIVND (reference sequence). V was pared by 6 bases and J by 7 bases, with 7 bases of the junction left unmatched. CDR3 bases read: TGTGCCAGTAGCACATGGGACAGGGTGAATTCACCC. As protein: CASSTWDRVNSP. The entire CDR3 is CASSTWDRVNSPLHF.

Worth noting for this clone: The observed sequence ends 3 residues before the CDR3 terminus, with the missing tail filled in from the germline J gene. The chain couples TRBV19 to TRBJ1-6, with TRBD1 matching 8 bases. V lost 1 base to trimming and J lost 8 bases; unmatched junction nucleotides: 4. CDR3 length equals 15 residues. Germline-derived CDR1 and CDR2 are LNHDA and SQIVND (reference sequence). The part of the CDR3 DNA that was read is TGTGCCAGTAGTATAGTAGACAGGGGTGATTCACCC. It is translated as CASSIVDRGDSP. The full-length CDR3 reads as CASSIVDRGDSPLHF.

A word on this clone: The read terminates 3 residues ahead of where the CDR3 ends, so the germline J gene completes it. The genes are TRBV7-7 and TRBJ2-2; 9 nucleotides match TRBD1. This CDR3 spans 17 amino acids. The ends lost 5 bases at V and 6 bases at J; junction bases unmatched: 13. CDR1 SSHAT and CDR2 FNYEAQ come from the germline V gene (reference sequence). The CDR3 spells CASSTQTGTGIPGELFF. The sequenced part of the CDR3 DNA is TGTGCCAGCAGCACCCAAACCGGGACAGGGATCCCCGGGGAG. Variable domain in full (rest from reference TRBV7-7 and TRBJ2-2): GAGVSQSPRYKVTKRGQDVTLRCDPISSHATLYWYQQALGQGPEFLTYFNYEAQPDKSGLPSDRFSAERPEGSISTLTIQRTEQRDSAMYRCASSTQTGTGIPGELFFGEGSRLTVL.

In the case of this clone: The read gets to within 3 residues of the CDR3 end, and the germline J gene fills in the rest. This rearrangement joins TRBV19 to TRBJ2-5; a possible D gene is TRBD1 (5 bases). Trimming pared 7 bases from V and 7 bases from J, leaving 16 bases between. CDR1 and CDR2 from the germline V gene are LNHDA and SQIVND (reference sequence). The length of the CDR3 is 13 residues. The DNA read from the CDR3 is TGTGCCAGTACCATGGGCCGTAGGGGGACC. It codes for CASTMGRRGT. The CDR3 in full is CASTMGRRGTQYF.

To note about this clone: The CDR3 end is not reached by the read, which stops 3 residues before it; the germline J gene fills it in. The gene calls are TRBV20-1 and TRBJ2-3; 9 bases agree with TRBD2. Per the germline V gene, CDR1 is DFQATT and CDR2 is SNEGSKA (reference sequence). There are 15 residues in the CDR3. The CDR3 protein is CSATTSGPTGAAQYF. CDR3 DNA (partial): TGCAGTGCCACGACTAGCGGCCCTACCGGCGCGGCG.